Presented here are 8 T cell receptor beta chains from one specimen sequenced in a study of OX40 agonist ivuxolimab in advanced cancers. Method: immunoSEQ multiplex PCR; TCRdb's copy keeps in-frame clones and lacks some. The sample gives approximately 80,000 clones, roughly nine tenths of which show up once; more than 7.5% is in the top ten. The sequences come from CD4+ or CD8+ T cells sorted from blood, collected in a trial of the OX40 agonist ivuxolimab. The source is an adult with an advanced solid tumor such as melanoma, head and neck, liver or kidney cancer.

The chain is built from TRBV10-3 and TRBJ2-3; no definite D call. Germline V gene data show CDR1 as ENHRY and CDR2 as SYGVKD. The ends were cut back, 10 bases at V and 3 bases at J, with 14 bases in the middle. The CDR3 loop spans 13 amino acids. CDR3 in amino acids: CATATLGTDTQYF. As DNA, the CDR3 is TGTGCCACGGCCACATTAGGAACAGATACGCAGTATTTT.

The J gene is TRBJ2-7, the V gene TRBV9; D possibly uses TRBD1 or TRBD2 (5 bases each). This CDR3 comprises 13 residues. In germline, CDR1 is SGDLS, CDR2 YYNGEE. The ends were cut back, 0 bases at V and 6 bases at J, with 10 bases in the middle. CDR3 region: CASSVGGGSEQYF. CDR3 in DNA: TGTGCCAGCAGCGTAGGGGGCGGGTCCGAGCAGTACTTC.

The chain carries TRBV9 and TRBJ2-2; D not resolved. Germline V gene sequence: CDR1 SGDLS, CDR2 YYNGEE. With 7 bases removed from V and 1 base from J, the gap between germline ends came to 5 bases. The CDR3 totals 12 residues. CDR3 nucleotides: TGTGCCAGCCGTGAGAACACCGGGGAGCTGTTTTTT. This translates into CASRENTGELFF.

This chain joins TRBV7-8 and TRBJ1-2; D is perhaps TRBD1 (5 bases). The germline CDR1 and CDR2 sequences are SGHVS and FQNEAQ. The CDR3 loop spans 14 amino acids. V lost 1 base and J 8 bases, leaving 14 bases between the germline ends. In nucleotides, the CDR3 is TGTGCCAGCAGCTTAGAAACCGGGAGGGGCGGCTACACCTTC. Translation gives CASSLETGRGGYTF.

The chain combines TRBV6-5 with TRBJ1-5, with no clear D. The CDR3 consists of 16 residues. The V end was cut by 4 bases, the J end by 1 base, with 14 bases between. The germline V gene encodes CDR1 MNHEY and CDR2 SVGAGI. The CDR3 coding sequence is TGTGCCAGCAGTTTGTTCGTTGGAGAGAGCAATCAGCCCCAGCATTTT. This codes for CASSLFVGESNQPQHF.

This chain connects TRBV5-4 to TRBJ2-5, with 7 bases lining up with TRBD1. Germline assignment: CDR1 SGHNT and CDR2 YYREEE (reference sequence). V lost 5 bases and J lost 2; bases outside the gene matches: 9. The CDR3 loop spans 15 amino acids. CDR3 coding DNA: TGTGCCAGCAGTTCACCGGGACAGCCGCAAGAGACCCAGTACTTC. Protein sequence: CASSSPGQPQETQYF. Drawing the rest from reference TRBV5-4 and TRBJ2-5, the complete variable domain is ETGVTQSPTHLIKTRGQQVTLRCSSQSGHNTVSWYQQALGQGPQFIFQYYREEENGRGNFPPRFSGLQFPNYSSELNVNALELDDSALYLCASSSPGQPQETQYFGPGTRLLVL.

The CDR3 DNA reads TGTGCCATCAGTGAGCGGGGACAGGTGGAAGGCTACACCTTC. It specifies CAISERGQVEGYTF. The rearrangement joins TRBV10-3 to TRBJ1-2, with 8 positions matching TRBD1. Germline-derived CDR1 and CDR2 are ENHRY and SYGVKD. V shed 2 bases, J shed 8 bases, and the junction held 7 bases outside the gene matches. This CDR3 spans 14 amino acids.

The CDR3 is CASSFDSRGTDTQYF. Written as DNA, the CDR3 is TGTGCCAGCAGTTTTGACAGTAGGGGCACAGATACGCAGTATTTT. V and J are TRBV28 and TRBJ2-3; D perhaps matches TRBD1 (5 bases). Trimming left V 3 bases short and J 1 base short, with 11 bases between. CDR3 length equals 15 residues. Germline V gives CDR1 MDHEN, CDR2 SYDVKM. The variable domain in full, completed from reference TRBV28 and TRBJ2-3, reads DVKVTQSSRYLVKRTGEKVFLECVQDMDHENMFWYRQDPGLGLRLIYFSYDVKMKEKGDIPEGYSVSREKKERFSLILESASTNQTSMYLCASSFDSRGTDTQYFGPGTRLTVL.